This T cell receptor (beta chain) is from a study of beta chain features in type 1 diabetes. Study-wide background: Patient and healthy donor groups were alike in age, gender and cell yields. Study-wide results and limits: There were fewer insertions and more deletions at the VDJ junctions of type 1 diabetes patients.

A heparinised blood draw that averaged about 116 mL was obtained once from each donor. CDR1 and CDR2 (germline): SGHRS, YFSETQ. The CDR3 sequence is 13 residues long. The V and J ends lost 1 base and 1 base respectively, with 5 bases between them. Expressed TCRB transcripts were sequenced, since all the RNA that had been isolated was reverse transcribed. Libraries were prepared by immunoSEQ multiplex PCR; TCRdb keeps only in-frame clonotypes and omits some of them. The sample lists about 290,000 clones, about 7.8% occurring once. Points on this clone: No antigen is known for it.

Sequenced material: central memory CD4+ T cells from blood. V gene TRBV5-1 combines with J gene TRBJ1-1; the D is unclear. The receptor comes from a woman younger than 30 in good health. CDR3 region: CASSLTPNTEAFF. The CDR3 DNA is TGCGCCAGCAGCTTGACACCGAACACTGAAGCTTTCTTT.